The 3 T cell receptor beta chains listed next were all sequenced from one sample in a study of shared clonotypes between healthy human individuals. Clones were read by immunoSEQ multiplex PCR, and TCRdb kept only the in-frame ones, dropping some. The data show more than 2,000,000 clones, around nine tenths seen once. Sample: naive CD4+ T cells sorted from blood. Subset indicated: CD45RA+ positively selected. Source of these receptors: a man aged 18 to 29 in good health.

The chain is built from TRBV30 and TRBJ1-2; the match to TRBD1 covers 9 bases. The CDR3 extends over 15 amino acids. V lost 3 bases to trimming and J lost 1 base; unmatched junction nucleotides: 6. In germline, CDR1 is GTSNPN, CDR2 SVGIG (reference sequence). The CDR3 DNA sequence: TGTGCCTGGAGCACACCGGGACAGGGTAACTATGGCTACACCTTC. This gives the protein CAWSTPGQGNYGYTF.

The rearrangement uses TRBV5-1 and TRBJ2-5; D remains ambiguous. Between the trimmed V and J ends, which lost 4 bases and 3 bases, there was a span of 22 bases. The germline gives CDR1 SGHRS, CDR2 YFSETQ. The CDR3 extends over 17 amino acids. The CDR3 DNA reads TGCGCCAGCAGCCTTCAGCCCCTTGGTCCTGGCGAAGAGACCCAGTACTTC. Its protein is CASSLQPLGPGEETQYF.

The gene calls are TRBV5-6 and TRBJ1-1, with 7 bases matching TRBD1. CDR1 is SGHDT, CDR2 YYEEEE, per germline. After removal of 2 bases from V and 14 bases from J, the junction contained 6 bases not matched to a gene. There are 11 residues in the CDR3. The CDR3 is CASSFETGIFF. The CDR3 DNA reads TGTGCCAGCAGCTTCGAGACAGGGATCTTCTTT. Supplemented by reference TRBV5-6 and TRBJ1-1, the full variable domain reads DAGVTQSPTHLIKTRGQQVTLRCSPKSGHDTVSWYQQALGQGPQFIFQYYEEEERQRGNFPDRFSGHQFPNYSSELNVNALLLGDSALYLCASSFETGIFFGQGTRLTVV.